This T cell receptor (beta chain) was sequenced in a study of blood T cell repertoires in COVID-19. Study at large: PBMCs, B-cell-depleted T cells, or T cells were the source of the cDNA or gDNA that made up the material.

This clone was seen once. Germline V CDR1 and CDR2: LNHDA, SQIVND (reference sequence). V was pared by 1 base and J by 0 bases, with 7 bases between. The CDR3 loop spans 15 amino acids. In the original analysis: Reference gene primers were amplified, and this amplification served to estimate nucleated cell counts. TCRdb's copy holds only in-frame clones and misses some; the assay was immunoSEQ multiplex PCR. That table furnishes V, J and clone size, whereas the DNA furnished D and trimming. The table has approximately 70,000 clones, 65% to 80% seen once. The origin of this receptor is a woman aged 50 to 60 with acute or convalescent COVID-19. Sequencing was performed on peripheral blood. The gene calls are TRBV19 and TRBJ1-5; D call uncertain. The CDR3 bases are TGTGCCAGTAGTATAGGTGTTAATAGCAATCAGCCCCAGCATTTT. Translating it yields CASSIGVNSNQPQHF.